These 8 T cell receptor beta chains were all obtained from the same sample, sequenced in a study of T cells in Graves' hyperthyroidism and ophthalmopathy. Amplification of TCR beta CDR3 regions was performed using RNA transcripts as template. Carried out on the TCR CDR3, a first-round RT-PCR used the HTBI primer set. Each CDR3 protein gets one entry after TCRdb re-called the multiplex PCR reads with MiXCR. Of almost 350,000 distinct CDR3 sequences in the sample, 15% to 20% were seen once. Sample: blood. All receptors derive from a woman in her thirties or forties with Graves' ophthalmopathy.

The sample holds many counts of this clonotype. The chain uses TRBV7-8 and TRBJ2-6; D gene uncertain. Trimming took 1 base from V and 4 from J, leaving 8 bases between them. This CDR3 is 15 amino acids long. Germline CDR1 reads SGHVS; CDR2 reads FQNEAQ. CDR3: CASSLEARGANVLTF. In nucleotides, the CDR3 is TGTGCCAGCAGCTTAGAGGCCCGGGGGGCCAACGTCCTGACTTTC.

This clonotype has only a few counts. The chain is built from TRBV3-1 and TRBJ1-2, with no clear D. V dropped 4 bases and J dropped 0 bases, with 9 bases sitting between them. Germline V gene data show CDR1 as LGHDT and CDR2 as YNNKEL (reference sequence). The CDR3 totals 14 residues. This CDR3 reads CASSRDVSNYGYTF. The CDR3 DNA reads as TGTGCCAGCAGCCGCGACGTATCTAACTATGGCTACACCTTC. Supplemented by reference TRBV3-1 and TRBJ1-2, the full variable domain reads DTAVSQTPKYLVTQMGNDKSIKCEQNLGHDTMYWYKQDSKKFLKIMFSYNNKELIINETVPNRFSPKSPDKAHLNLHINSLELGDSAVYFCASSRDVSNYGYTFGSGTRLTVV.

This clonotype was found many times. The V gene is TRBV11-2, the J gene TRBJ1-2; the D gene is possibly TRBD1 (5 bases). Trimming cost V 6 bases and J 4 bases, with 18 bases left between them. CDR3 length equals 15 residues. The germline CDR1 and CDR2 sequences are SGHAT and FQNNGV. CDR3 DNA sequence: TGTGCCAGCAGTCTTGACGCCTGGGGGATCTATGGCTACACCTTC. Its protein is CASSLDAWGIYGYTF.

The chain uses TRBV7-2 and TRBJ2-5; D not certain. Germline V CDR1 and CDR2: SGHTA, FQGNSA. V was shortened by 6 bases and J by 11 bases, with 22 bases between the two germline ends. The length of the CDR3 is 14 residues. This CDR3 reads CASRFGDGPATQYF. The DNA for the CDR3 is TGTGCCAGCAGATTTGGCGACGGGCCGGCGACACAGTACTTC.

This clonotype has a count of ten or more. The chain links TRBV11-1 to TRBJ1-1; D call uncertain. The CDR3 runs to 17 residues. Trimming took 3 bases from V and 2 from J, leaving 19 bases between them. CDR1 and CDR2 (germline): SGHAT, FQDESV (reference sequence). This CDR3 reads CASSFPGGERPNTEAFF. Here the CDR3 DNA reads TGTGCCAGCAGCTTCCCCGGCGGGGAGAGGCCTAACACTGAAGCTTTCTTT.

The table lists this clonotype with a few counts. A read error may account for a junction end that differs from germline. The chain is built from TRBV27 and TRBJ2-7; 9 positions match TRBD2. Germline-derived CDR1 and CDR2 are MNHEY and SMNVEV (reference sequence). The CDR3 runs to 16 residues. CDR3 coding DNA: TGTGCCATCAGTTTGGTCCTAGTAGCGGGAGTCAACGAGCAGTACTTC. Translating gives CAISLVLVAGVNEQYF.

This clonotype was seen ten or more times. This chain joins TRBV19 and TRBJ1-1; 8 bases line up with TRBD1. J gave up 2 bases and V 5 bases, and 4 bases lay outside the gene matches. Germline CDR1 reads LNHDA; CDR2 reads SQIVND (reference sequence). The CDR3 length is 14 residues. The CDR3 here is CASSGQGYNTEAFF. The CDR3 DNA reads TGTGCCAGTAGTGGACAGGGATACAACACTGAAGCTTTCTTT.

This chain uses TRBV28 with TRBJ1-2; 8 nucleotides align to TRBD1. Germline CDR1 MDHEN, CDR2 SYDVKM. This CDR3 spans 14 amino acids. Trimming took 4 bases from V and 2 from J; bases not matched to a gene: 3. CDR3 sequence: CASSSDRGNYGYTF. The CDR3, as DNA: TGTGCCAGCAGTTCCGACAGGGGAAACTATGGCTACACCTTC.